The 2 T cell receptor beta chains presented below share a single source sample, sequenced in a study of T cells in Graves' hyperthyroidism and ophthalmopathy. TCR beta CDR3 regions were amplified from RNA. A set of HTBI primers served as the primers for a first-round RT-PCR of the TCR CDR3. In TCRdb, the multiplex PCR reads were re-called with MiXCR into one record per CDR3 protein. In the table there are roughly 660,000 distinct CDR3 sequences, 17% of which are singletons. The sample consisted of blood. The receptors were sampled from a man in his fifties with Graves' hyperthyroidism.

This clonotype has just a few counts. V is TRBV9 and J is TRBJ1-1; 8 bases fit TRBD1. The CDR3 length is 16 residues. Looked up from germline, CDR1 is SGDLS and CDR2 is YYNGEE. Trimming took 4 bases from V and 3 from J; bases not matched to a gene: 11. The CDR3 spells CASSRGPGGLDTEAFF. The DNA of the CDR3 is TGTGCCAGCAGCCGGGGACCAGGGGGCTTGGACACTGAAGCTTTCTTT.

As to this clonotype: Mismatch with germline at one junction end may stem from a read error. The chain is built from TRBV7-9 and TRBJ2-7, with D tentatively TRBD1 or TRBD2 (5 bases each). CDR1 is SEHNR and CDR2 is FQNEAQ in the germline V gene (reference sequence). This CDR3 spans 15 amino acids. The CDR3 region has the DNA TGTGCCAGCAGCTTAGGATCCGCGGACATGACTACGAAGAACTTC. Translated: CASSLGSADMTTKNF.